One sample yielded the 20 T cell receptor beta chains listed below, sequenced in a study of blood T cell repertoires in COVID-19. Sequencing used immunoSEQ multiplex PCR; TCRdb keeps in-frame clones, though not all of them. The sample has under 35,000 clones; 80% to 90% are singletons. The sequencing sample was made of peripheral blood. These receptors were obtained from a human donor in a cohort sampled during active COVID-19.

The chain uses TRBV6-4 and TRBJ1-2; 7 bases line up with TRBD1. V shed 0 bases and J 4 bases; nucleotides not matched to a gene: 5. The CDR3 extends over 15 amino acids. In germline, CDR1 is MRHNA, CDR2 SNTAGT. CDR3 amino acids: CASSDSIGTAYGYTF. DNA for the CDR3: TGTGCCAGCAGTGACTCGATCGGGACAGCCTATGGCTACACCTTC.

V is TRBV27 and J is TRBJ2-5; 11 bases are shared with TRBD2. This CDR3 has 16 amino acids. The V segment lost 4 bases and the J segment 2 bases; nucleotides outside the gene matches: 6. The germline gives CDR1 MNHEY, CDR2 SMNVEV (reference sequence). The DNA of the CDR3 is TGTGCCAGCAGTTCGCTAGCGGGGGGAAAACAAGAGACCCAGTACTTC. Translating it yields CASSSLAGGKQETQYF.

V is TRBV27 and J is TRBJ1-1; 7 positions agree with TRBD1. This CDR3 region has 14 residues. Germline values: CDR1 MNHEY, CDR2 SMNVEV (reference sequence). The V segment lost 3 bases and the J segment 1 base; nucleotides outside the gene matches: 2. In DNA, the CDR3 is TGTGCCAGCAGTTTTAACAGGGGGAACACTGAAGCTTTCTTT. This encodes CASSFNRGNTEAFF.

V is TRBV27 and J is TRBJ2-2, with 10 bases lining up with TRBD1. The CDR3 is 14 amino acids. J gave up 4 bases and V 6 bases, and 2 bases lay outside the gene matches. In germline, CDR1 is MNHEY, CDR2 SMNVEV (reference sequence). The CDR3 reads CASRRTGGTGELFF. The CDR3 nucleotides are TGTGCCAGCAGACGGACAGGGGGCACCGGGGAGCTGTTTTTT.

The J gene is TRBJ2-1, the V gene TRBV24-1; TRBD2 aligns across 12 bases. The CDR3 runs to 16 residues. From germline, CDR1 is KGHDR and CDR2 SFDVKD. Trimming cost V 4 bases and J 5 bases; bases outside gene matches: 5. In nucleotides, the CDR3 is TGTGCCACCAGTGACCCGACTAGCGGGGGCAACAATGAGCAGTTCTTC. Protein product: CATSDPTSGGNNEQFF.

The V call is TRBV15, the J call TRBJ1-5, with D tentatively TRBD1 (6 bases). CDR1 is LNHNV, CDR2 YYDKDF, per germline (reference sequence). The germline V and J ends were trimmed by 0 bases and 7 bases, with 10 bases remaining between them. The CDR3 runs to 14 residues. The DNA of the CDR3 is TGTGCCACCAGCAGAGAGACAGGTTCACAGCCCCAGCATTTT. The encoded protein is CATSRETGSQPQHF.

The gene calls are TRBV10-3 and TRBJ1-1; TRBD1 agrees at 9 bases. The CDR3 is made up of 13 amino acids. V was clipped by 7 bases and J by 2 bases; unmatched bases: 2. CDR1 and CDR2 from the germline V gene are ENHRY and SYGVKD. CDR3 protein: CAIKGQGNTEAFF. For the CDR3, the DNA is TGTGCCATCAAGGGACAGGGCAACACTGAAGCTTTCTTT.

The rearrangement uses TRBV19 and TRBJ2-3; D remains ambiguous. Germline V gene lookup returns CDR1 LNHDA and CDR2 SQIVND (reference sequence). This CDR3 spans 13 amino acids. V lost 7 bases and J 1 base, leaving 9 bases between the germline ends. The CDR3 loop reads CASMVTGTDTQYF. The CDR3 coding sequence is TGTGCCAGTATGGTTACGGGCACAGATACGCAGTATTTT.

This clone has only a few counts. The rearrangement joins TRBV6-6 to TRBJ2-2, with no clear D. The V end lost 6 bases, the J end lost 7 bases, and 18 bases lay between the germline ends. The germline V gene has CDR1 MNHNY and CDR2 SVGAGI (reference sequence). This CDR3 is built from 15 residues. The CDR3 here is CASRNLPGRGGELFF. The CDR3 region has the DNA TGTGCCAGCAGAAATTTACCTGGAAGAGGCGGGGAGCTGTTTTTT.

CDR3 sequence (DNA): TGTGCCAGTAGTCTACCGGGGGGGGGCCCGAGCACCGGGGAGCTGTTTTTT. Its translation: CASSLPGGGPSTGELFF. This chain connects TRBV19 to TRBJ2-2, with 8 bases fitting TRBD2. The CDR3 runs 17 residues. Germline V gene data show CDR1 as LNHDA and CDR2 as SQIVND (reference sequence). The J segment lost 4 bases and the V segment lost 5 bases, leaving 12 bases of the junction unmatched.

The chain has TRBV6-2 or TRBV6-3 and TRBJ2-1; 9 bases fit TRBD2. This CDR3 has 15 residues. Germline-derived CDR1 and CDR2 are MNHEY and SVGEGT. V shed 5 bases, J shed 4 bases, and the junction held 6 bases outside the gene matches. CDR3 sequence (DNA): TGTGCCAGCAGTCCCTGGAGCGGGGGGTACAATGAGCAGTTCTTC. As protein: CASSPWSGGYNEQFF.

V gene TRBV28 combines with J gene TRBJ2-4, with TRBD1 identical over 7 bases. The V gene's germline CDR1 is MDHEN and CDR2 SYDVKM. The CDR3 extends over 17 amino acids. V dropped 4 bases and J dropped 7; count of bases not matched to a gene: 16. Written as DNA, the CDR3 is TGTGCCAGCAGTTCTAGGCAGGGGGACAGTGGGTGGAACATTCAGTACTTC. Translating it yields CASSSRQGDSGWNIQYF. Drawing the rest from reference TRBV28 and TRBJ2-4, the complete variable domain is DVKVTQSSRYLVKRTGEKVFLECVQDMDHENMFWYRQDPGLGLRLIYFSYDVKMKEKGDIPEGYSVSREKKERFSLILESASTNQTSMYLCASSSRQGDSGWNIQYFGAGTRLSVL.

This chain links TRBV5-8 with TRBJ2-2; tentative D call: TRBD2 (6 bases). In germline, CDR1 is SGHTS, CDR2 YDEGEE. With 4 bases removed from V and 3 bases from J, the gap between germline ends came to 13 bases. This CDR3 contains 15 residues. CDR3 bases: TGTGCCAGCAGCCCCGGGGACTCGTACACCGGGGAGCTGTTTTTT. Encoded protein: CASSPGDSYTGELFF.

This chain joins TRBV9 and TRBJ2-3; TRBD1 matches 7 bases. The CDR3 contains 15 residues. The trim removed 4 bases at V and 3 bases at J, leaving 8 bases unmatched. Germline loops: CDR1 SGDLS, CDR2 YYNGEE. CDR3: CASSPRQGSTDTQYF. The CDR3 DNA reads as TGTGCCAGCAGCCCCCGACAGGGATCGACAGATACGCAGTATTTT.

The CDR3 reads CASSLTTATQETQYF. CDR3 DNA: TGTGCCAGCAGCTTAACGACAGCTACCCAAGAGACCCAGTACTTC. The gene calls are TRBV7-2 and TRBJ2-5; tentatively, D is TRBD1 (5 bases). CDR1 is SGHTA, CDR2 FQGNSA, per germline. The CDR3 totals 15 residues. V gave up 2 bases and J gave up 1 base, with 11 bases separating them.

This clone was picked up one time. The chain joins TRBV2 to TRBJ2-3; 10 bases align to TRBD2. Germline CDR1 reads SNHLY; CDR2 reads FYNNEI. This CDR3 is built from 15 residues. V shed 7 bases and J 7 bases; nucleotides not matched to a gene: 11. The CDR3 DNA reads TGTGCCAGCACGAAGGCTAGCGGGGGTCAATATACGCAGTATTTT. Protein product: CASTKASGGQYTQYF.

This chain links TRBV19 with TRBJ2-5, with 9 bases that match TRBD2. V was pared by 6 bases and J by 3 bases, with 11 bases of the junction left unmatched. Germline CDR1 is LNHDA and CDR2 is SQIVND (reference sequence). The CDR3 has 16 residues. The CDR3 loop is CASSRVGAGGKETQYF. The CDR3 coding sequence is TGTGCCAGTAGCCGGGTTGGAGCGGGGGGAAAAGAGACCCAGTACTTC.

The V call is TRBV7-8, the J call TRBJ1-1; D unresolved. The germline CDR1 and CDR2 sequences are SGHVS and FQNEAQ. With 0 bases removed from V and 1 base from J, the gap between germline ends came to 3 bases. The CDR3 length is 13 residues. Written as DNA, the CDR3 is TGTGCCAGCAGCTTAGCAGCGAACACTGAAGCTTTCTTT. Amino acids: CASSLAANTEAFF.

This clone was counted between two and nine times. The chain has TRBV29-1 and TRBJ1-5; D not resolved. Deletions cut 0 bases from V and 6 bases from J, with 6 bases between. The CDR3 is 12 amino acids. Germline CDR1 and CDR2: SQVTM and ANQGSEA. Written as DNA, the CDR3 is TGCAGCGTTGAAGATCCGGGTCAGCCCCAGCATTTT. Its protein product is CSVEDPGQPQHF.

The CDR3 DNA reads as TGTGCCACCAGGAGTTCCACAGATACGCAGTATTTT. Protein product: CATRSSTDTQYF. The chain carries TRBV24-1 and TRBJ2-3; D is unresolved. Germline values: CDR1 KGHDR, CDR2 SFDVKD. The V gene lost 7 bases and the J gene lost 2 bases, with 6 bases spanning the gap. CDR3 size: 12 residues.